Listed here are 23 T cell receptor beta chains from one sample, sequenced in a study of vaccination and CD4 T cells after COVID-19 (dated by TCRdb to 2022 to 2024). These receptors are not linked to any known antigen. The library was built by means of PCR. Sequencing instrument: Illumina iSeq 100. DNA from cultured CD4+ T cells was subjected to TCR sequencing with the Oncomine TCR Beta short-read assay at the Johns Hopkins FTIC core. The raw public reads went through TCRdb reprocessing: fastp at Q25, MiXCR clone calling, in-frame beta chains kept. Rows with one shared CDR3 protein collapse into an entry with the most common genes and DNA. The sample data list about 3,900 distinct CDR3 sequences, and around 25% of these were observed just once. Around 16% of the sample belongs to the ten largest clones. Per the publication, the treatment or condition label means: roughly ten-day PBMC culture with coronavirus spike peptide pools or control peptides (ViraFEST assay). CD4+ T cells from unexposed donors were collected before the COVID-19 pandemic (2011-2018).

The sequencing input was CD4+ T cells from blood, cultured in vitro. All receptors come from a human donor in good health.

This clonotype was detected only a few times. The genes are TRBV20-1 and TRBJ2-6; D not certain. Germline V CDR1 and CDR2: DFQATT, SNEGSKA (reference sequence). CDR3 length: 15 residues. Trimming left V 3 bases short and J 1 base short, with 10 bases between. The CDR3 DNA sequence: TGCAGTGCTAGCTGGTTTAGGTCTGGGGCCAACGTCCTGACTTTC. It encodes CSASWFRSGANVLTF.

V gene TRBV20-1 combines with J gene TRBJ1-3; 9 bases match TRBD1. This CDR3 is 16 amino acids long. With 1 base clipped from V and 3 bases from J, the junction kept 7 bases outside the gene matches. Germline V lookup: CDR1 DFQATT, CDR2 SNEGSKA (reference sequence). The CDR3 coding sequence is TGCAGTGCTAGAGGAAGGGACAGGGACGGTGGAAACACCATATATTTT. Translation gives CSARGRDRDGGNTIYF.

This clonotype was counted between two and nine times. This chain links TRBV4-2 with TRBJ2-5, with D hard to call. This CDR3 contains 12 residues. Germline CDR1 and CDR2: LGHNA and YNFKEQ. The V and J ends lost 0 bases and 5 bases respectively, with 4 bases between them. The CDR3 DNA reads TGTGCCAGCAGCCAAGATCGGGAGACCCAGTACTTC. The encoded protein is CASSQDRETQYF.

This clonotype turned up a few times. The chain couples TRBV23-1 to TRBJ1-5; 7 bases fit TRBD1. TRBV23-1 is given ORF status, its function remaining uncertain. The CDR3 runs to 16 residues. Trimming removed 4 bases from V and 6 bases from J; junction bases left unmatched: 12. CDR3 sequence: CASSPRDRAAGQPQHF. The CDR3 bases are TGCGCCAGCAGTCCCAGGGACAGAGCCGCGGGTCAGCCCCAGCATTTT.

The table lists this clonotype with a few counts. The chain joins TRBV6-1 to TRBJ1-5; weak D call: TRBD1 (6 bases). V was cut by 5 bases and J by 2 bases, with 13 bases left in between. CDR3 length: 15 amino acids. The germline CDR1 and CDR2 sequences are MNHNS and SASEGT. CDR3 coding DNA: TGTGCCAGCAGTAGAGGGGGTGATGGCAATCAGCCCCAGCATTTT. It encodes CASSRGGDGNQPQHF.

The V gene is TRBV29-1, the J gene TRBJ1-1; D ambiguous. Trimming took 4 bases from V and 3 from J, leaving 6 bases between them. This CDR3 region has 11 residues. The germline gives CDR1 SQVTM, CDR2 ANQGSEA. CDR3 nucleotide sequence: TGCAGCGTTGGCCCGGACACTGAAGCTTTCTTT. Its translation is CSVGPDTEAFF.

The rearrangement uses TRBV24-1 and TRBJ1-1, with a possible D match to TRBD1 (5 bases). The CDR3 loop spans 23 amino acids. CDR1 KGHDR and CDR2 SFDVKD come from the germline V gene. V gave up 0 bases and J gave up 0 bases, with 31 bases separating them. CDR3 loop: CATSDLWKVREHITAGMNTEAFF. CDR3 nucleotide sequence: TGTGCCACCAGTGATTTGTGGAAGGTCAGGGAACATATTACCGCAGGGATGAACACTGAAGCTTTCTTT.

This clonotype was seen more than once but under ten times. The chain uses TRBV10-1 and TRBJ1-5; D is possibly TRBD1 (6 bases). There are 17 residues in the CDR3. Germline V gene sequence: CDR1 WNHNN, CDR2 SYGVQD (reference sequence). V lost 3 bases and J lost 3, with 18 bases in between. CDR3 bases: TGCGCCAGCAGTGACCCTCGGGACACCCTGTACAATCAGCCCCAGCATTTT. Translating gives CASSDPRDTLYNQPQHF.

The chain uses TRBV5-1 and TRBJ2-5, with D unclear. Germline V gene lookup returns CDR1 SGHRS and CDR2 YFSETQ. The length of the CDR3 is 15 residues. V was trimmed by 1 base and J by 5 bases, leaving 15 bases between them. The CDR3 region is CASSLFGQDGETQYF. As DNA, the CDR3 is TGCGCCAGCAGCTTGTTTGGCCAGGATGGGGAGACCCAGTACTTC.

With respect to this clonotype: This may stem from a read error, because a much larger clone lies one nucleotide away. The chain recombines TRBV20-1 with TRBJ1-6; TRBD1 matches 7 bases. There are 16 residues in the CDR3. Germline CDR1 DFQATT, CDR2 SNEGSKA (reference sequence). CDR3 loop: CSAPQTGSSHNSPLHF. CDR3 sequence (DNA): TGCAGTGCCCCCCAGACAGGGAGCTCCCATAATTCACCCCTCCACTTT.

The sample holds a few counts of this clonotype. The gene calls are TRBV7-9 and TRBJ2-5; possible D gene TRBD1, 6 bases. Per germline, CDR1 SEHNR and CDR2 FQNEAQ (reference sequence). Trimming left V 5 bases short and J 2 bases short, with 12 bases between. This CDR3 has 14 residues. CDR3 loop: CASSPQGRQETQYF. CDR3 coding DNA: TGTGCCAGCAGCCCCCAGGGGAGACAAGAGACCCAGTACTTC. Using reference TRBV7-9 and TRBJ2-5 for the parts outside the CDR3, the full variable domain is DTGVSQNPRHKITKRGQNVTFRCDPISEHNRLYWYRQTLGQGPEFLTYFQNEAQLEKSRLLSDRFSAERPKGSFSTLEIQRTEQGDSAMYLCASSPQGRQETQYFGPGTRLLVL.

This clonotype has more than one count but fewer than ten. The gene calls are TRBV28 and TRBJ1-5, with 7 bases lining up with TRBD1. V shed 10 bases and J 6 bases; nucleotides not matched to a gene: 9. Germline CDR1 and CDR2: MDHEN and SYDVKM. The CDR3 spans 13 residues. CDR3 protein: CATQGGAAQPQHF. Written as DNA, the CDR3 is TGTGCCACGCAGGGGGGGGCAGCTCAGCCCCAGCATTTT.

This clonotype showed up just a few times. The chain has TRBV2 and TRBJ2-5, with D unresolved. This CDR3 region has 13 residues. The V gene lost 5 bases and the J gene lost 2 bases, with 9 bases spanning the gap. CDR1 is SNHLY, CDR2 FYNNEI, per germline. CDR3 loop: CASSMTDQETQYF. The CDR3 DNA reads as TGTGCCAGCAGTATGACTGATCAAGAGACCCAGTACTTC.

The CDR3 sequence: CASSKRTGFVGEAFF. The DNA of the CDR3 is TGTGCCAGTAGTAAAAGGACAGGGTTCGTCGGTGAAGCTTTCTTT. The rearrangement links TRBV19 to TRBJ1-1; 8 bases are shared with TRBD1. Germline V CDR1 and CDR2: LNHDA, SQIVND (reference sequence). The V and J ends lost 4 bases and 7 bases, in that order; junction bases with no gene match: 11. The CDR3 has 15 amino acids.

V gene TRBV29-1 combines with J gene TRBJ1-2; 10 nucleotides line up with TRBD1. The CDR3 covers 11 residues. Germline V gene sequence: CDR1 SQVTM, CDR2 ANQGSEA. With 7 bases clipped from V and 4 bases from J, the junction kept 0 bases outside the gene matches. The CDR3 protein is CSGTGGYGYTF. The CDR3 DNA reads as TGCAGCGGGACAGGGGGCTATGGCTACACCTTC.

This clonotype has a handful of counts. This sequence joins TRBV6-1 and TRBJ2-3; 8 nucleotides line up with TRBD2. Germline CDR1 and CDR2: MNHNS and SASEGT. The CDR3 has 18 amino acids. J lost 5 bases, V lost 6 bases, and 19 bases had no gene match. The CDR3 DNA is TGTGCCAGCAGCTTCATGAGGGGACGGGGGGGCCCCGGAGATACGCAGTATTTT. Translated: CASSFMRGRGGPGDTQYF.

In nucleotides, the CDR3 is TGTGCCAGCAGCTTAGCCGGGGGGGGGACCGGGGAGCTGTTTTTT. Protein sequence: CASSLAGGGTGELFF. V usage is TRBV7-7 and J usage is TRBJ2-2; the match to TRBD2 covers 8 bases. Germline CDR1 SSHAT, CDR2 FNYEAQ (reference sequence). This CDR3 is built from 15 residues. V lost 0 bases to trimming and J lost 5 bases; unmatched junction nucleotides: 2.

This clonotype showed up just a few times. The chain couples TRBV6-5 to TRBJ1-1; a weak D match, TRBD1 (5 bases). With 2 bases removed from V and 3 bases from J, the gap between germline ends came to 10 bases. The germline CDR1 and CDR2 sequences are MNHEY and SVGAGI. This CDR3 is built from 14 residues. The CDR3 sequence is CASSYGGGYTEAFF. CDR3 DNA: TGTGCCAGCAGTTACGGTGGGGGTTACACTGAAGCTTTCTTT.

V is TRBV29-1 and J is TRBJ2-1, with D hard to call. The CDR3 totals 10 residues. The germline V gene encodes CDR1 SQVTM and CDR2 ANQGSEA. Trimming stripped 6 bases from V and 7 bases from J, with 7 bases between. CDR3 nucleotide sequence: TGCAGCGTCACCGGGAATGAGCAGTTCTTC. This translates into CSVTGNEQFF.

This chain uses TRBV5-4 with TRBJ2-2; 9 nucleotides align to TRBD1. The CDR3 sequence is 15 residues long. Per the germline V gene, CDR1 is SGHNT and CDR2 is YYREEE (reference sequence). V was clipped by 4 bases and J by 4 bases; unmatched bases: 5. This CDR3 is CASSVWDRVTGELFF. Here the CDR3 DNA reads TGTGCCAGCAGCGTGTGGGACAGGGTCACCGGGGAGCTGTTTTTT. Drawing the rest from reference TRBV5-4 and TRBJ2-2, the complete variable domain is ETGVTQSPTHLIKTRGQQVTLRCSSQSGHNTVSWYQQALGQGPQFIFQYYREEENGRGNFPPRFSGLQFPNYSSELNVNALELDDSALYLCASSVWDRVTGELFFGEGSRLTVL.

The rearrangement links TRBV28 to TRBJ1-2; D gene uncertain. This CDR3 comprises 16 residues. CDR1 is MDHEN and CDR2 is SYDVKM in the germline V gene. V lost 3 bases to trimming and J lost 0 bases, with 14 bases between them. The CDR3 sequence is CASSLIGPSSNYGYTF. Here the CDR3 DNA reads TGTGCCAGCAGTTTGATAGGGCCCTCATCTAACTATGGCTACACCTTC.

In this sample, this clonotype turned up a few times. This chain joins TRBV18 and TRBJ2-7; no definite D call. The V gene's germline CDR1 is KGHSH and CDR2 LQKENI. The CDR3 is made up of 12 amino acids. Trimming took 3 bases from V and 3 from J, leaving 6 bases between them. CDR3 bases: TGTGCCAGCTCACCGTCCATCTACGAGCAGTACTTC. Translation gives CASSPSIYEQYF.

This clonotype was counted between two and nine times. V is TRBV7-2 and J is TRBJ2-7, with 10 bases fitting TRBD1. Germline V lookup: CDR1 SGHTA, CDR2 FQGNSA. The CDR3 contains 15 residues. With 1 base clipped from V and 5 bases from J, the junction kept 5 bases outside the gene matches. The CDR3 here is CASSLGRQGAHEQYF. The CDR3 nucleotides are TGTGCCAGCAGCTTAGGGCGACAGGGGGCCCACGAGCAGTACTTC.